The entry that follows covers one TCR beta chain sequence. CDR1 is SGHVS, CDR2 FQNEAQ, per germline. The CDR3 is made up of 15 amino acids. With 2 bases removed from V and 8 bases from J, the gap between germline ends came to 16 bases. Profiling relied on immunoSEQ multiplex PCR, and the TCRdb table lists in-frame clones only, not all of them. The sample lists a few hundred thousand clones, approximately 79% occurring once. This entry is derived from a study of shared clonotypes between healthy human individuals. The TCR sequence derives from a woman aged 40 to 50 in good health. Some clones in this sample may be carry-over from other donors' samples. The chain links TRBV7-8 to TRBJ2-1; D may be TRBD1 or TRBD2 (5 bases each). Sequencing was done on a sample of PBMCs. The CDR3 sequence is CASSLRINRRHEQFF. CDR3 bases: TGTGCCAGCAGCTTACGGATAAACAGGAGGCATGAGCAGTTCTTC.